The 28 T cell receptor beta chains presented below share a single source sample, sequenced in a study of long-term antiretroviral therapy in people with HIV. Assay version v3.0 of immunoSEQ was used, and it was run at survey level. The data were produced by immunoSEQ multiplex PCR, yet TCRdb's version contains in-frame clones alone and is incomplete. The sample carries about 17,000 clones, approximately 80% recorded once. The sequences come from unsorted PBMCs, collected 0.3 years before starting antiretroviral therapy. The receptors originated from a man aged 45-65 years with HIV.

This clone occurred a few times. Other nucleotide sequences from this sample produce the same CDR3. The gene calls are TRBV4-3 and TRBJ2-1, with D possibly being TRBD1 (5 bases). The CDR3 has 15 amino acids. Per germline, CDR1 LGHNA and CDR2 YSLEER. Trimming pared 0 bases from V and 4 bases from J, leaving 10 bases between. The CDR3 protein is CASSQDGNRYNEQFF. The CDR3 bases are TGCGCCAGCAGCCAAGATGGAAACAGGTACAATGAGCAGTTCTTC.

The chain uses TRBV18 and TRBJ2-7; D is possibly TRBD1 (6 bases). The CDR3 covers 14 residues. The ends were cut back, 2 bases at V and 2 bases at J, with 10 bases in the middle. CDR1 KGHSH and CDR2 LQKENI come from the germline V gene. The DNA of the CDR3 is TGTGCCAGCTCACCATCGGACAGCACCTACGAGCAGTACTTC. This encodes CASSPSDSTYEQYF.

Only a few counts were recorded for this clone. The chain employs TRBV7-2 and TRBJ2-7, with TRBD1 identical over 7 bases. J lost 1 base, V lost 5 bases, and 5 bases had no gene match. The V gene's germline CDR1 is SGHTA and CDR2 FQGNSA. CDR3 length: 14 residues. CDR3 nucleotides: TGTGCCAGCAGCCGACAGGGCCTATCCTACGAGCAGTACTTC. This translates into CASSRQGLSYEQYF.

By frequency in the sample, this clone is medium-sized. This chain links TRBV11-3 with TRBJ1-1, with D hard to call. Trimming shortened V by 6 bases and J by 5 bases, and 7 bases separated the two germline ends. This CDR3 is 11 amino acids long. From germline, CDR1 is SGHNT and CDR2 YENEEA. As DNA, the CDR3 is TGTGCCAGCAGAGGAGGGACTGAAGCTTTCTTT. It specifies CASRGGTEAFF.

This clone was found once. This chain uses TRBV10-2 with TRBJ2-7; 9 bases are shared with TRBD1. Germline V gene data show CDR1 as WSHSY and CDR2 as SAAADI. V shed 5 bases, J shed 6 bases, and the junction held 5 bases outside the gene matches. The length of the CDR3 is 13 residues. DNA for the CDR3: TGCGCCAGCAGTCCCGGGACAGGGTCCGAGCAGTACTTC. Encoded protein: CASSPGTGSEQYF.

This clone is termed medium-sized. This chain uses TRBV7-8 with TRBJ2-7; TRBD1 agrees at 8 bases. The junction had 6 bases not matched to a gene; V was cut back by 1 base and J by 4 bases. Germline V gene data show CDR1 as SGHVS and CDR2 as FQNEAQ. The CDR3 is made up of 15 amino acids. DNA for the CDR3: TGTGCCAGCAGCTTAGGGACAGGGATTAAGTACGAGCAGTACTTC. This gives the protein CASSLGTGIKYEQYF.

A few counts support this clone. V gene TRBV5-1 combines with J gene TRBJ1-6, with D tentatively TRBD1 (6 bases). The germline V gene encodes CDR1 SGHRS and CDR2 YFSETQ. CDR3 length: 15 amino acids. V lost 4 bases, J lost 9 bases, and 17 bases lay in between. CDR3 sequence: CASSTDSLGGSPLHF. CDR3 coding DNA: TGCGCCAGCAGCACGGACAGCCTCGGAGGTTCACCCCTCCACTTT. The variable domain in full, with the rest retrieved from reference TRBV5-1 and TRBJ1-6, is KAGVTQTPRYLIKTRGQQVTLSCSPISGHRSVSWYQQTPGQGLQFLFEYFSETQRNKGNFPGRFSGRQFSNSRSEMNVSTLELGDSALYLCASSTDSLGGSPLHFGNGTRLTVT.

The rearrangement links TRBV11-2 to TRBJ2-5; 12 nucleotides align to TRBD2. V gave up 2 bases and J gave up 4 bases; unmatched junction bases: 5. Germline loops: CDR1 SGHAT, CDR2 FQNNGV. The CDR3 has 16 amino acids. This CDR3 reads CASSLQILAGGETQYF. The CDR3, as DNA: TGTGCCAGCAGCTTACAAATACTAGCGGGGGGAGAGACCCAGTACTTC.

The chain links TRBV15 to TRBJ2-7; the D is unclear. CDR3 size: 13 residues. Germline-derived CDR1 and CDR2 are LNHNV and YYDKDF (reference sequence). Between the trimmed V and J ends, which lost 3 bases and 5 bases, there was a span of 11 bases. In DNA form, the CDR3 reads TGTGCCACCAGCAGTGGCAGGACCCACGAGCAGTACTTC. It translates to CATSSGRTHEQYF.

V and J are TRBV7-6 and TRBJ1-1; 10 bases align to TRBD1. Germline V gene sequence: CDR1 SGHVS, CDR2 FNYEAQ. The V segment lost 1 base and the J segment 10 bases; nucleotides outside the gene matches: 12. The CDR3 is made up of 16 amino acids. The DNA for the CDR3 is TGTGCCAGCAGCTTAGGGGACAGGGGAGGTGGTGTGACAGCTTTCTTT. The encoded protein is CASSLGDRGGGVTAFF.

This chain links TRBV5-4 with TRBJ2-3, with no clear D. V lost 0 bases and J lost 0, with 11 bases in between. Germline CDR1 SGHNT, CDR2 YYREEE (reference sequence). The CDR3 has 16 residues. The CDR3 DNA sequence: TGTGCCAGCAGCTTGGGGAGTAGCCGAAGCACAGATACGCAGTATTTT. As protein: CASSLGSSRSTDTQYF.

The chain couples TRBV10-3 to TRBJ2-1; 7 bases align to TRBD2. The V gene end was trimmed by 10 bases and the J gene end by 3 bases; junction bases not matched to a gene: 6. CDR3 length: 13 residues. CDR1 and CDR2 from the germline V gene are ENHRY and SYGVKD. The CDR3 nucleotides are TGTGCCACCGGAGCGGGGAACTACAATGAGCAGTTCTTC. Amino acid sequence: CATGAGNYNEQFF.

A single count supports this clone. The rearrangement joins TRBV28 to TRBJ1-5, with 10 bases fitting TRBD1. The CDR3 has 14 amino acids. V shed 7 bases, J shed 5 bases, and the junction held 5 bases outside the gene matches. Per the germline V gene, CDR1 is MDHEN and CDR2 is SYDVKM. The chain's CDR3 is CASISDRGYQPQHF. The CDR3 bases are TGTGCCAGCATTTCGGACAGGGGGTATCAGCCCCAGCATTTT.

This clone is a singleton in its sample. V and J are TRBV27 and TRBJ1-1; D is uncertain. Trimming took 2 bases from V and 4 from J, leaving 8 bases between them. Per the germline V gene, CDR1 is MNHEY and CDR2 is SMNVEV (reference sequence). This CDR3 spans 13 amino acids. CDR3 amino acids: CASSLGAFTEAFF. The CDR3 bases are TGTGCCAGCAGTTTAGGTGCGTTCACTGAAGCTTTCTTT.

The chain joins TRBV9 to TRBJ1-1; 7 nucleotides line up with TRBD1. CDR1 and CDR2 (germline): SGDLS, YYNGEE. This CDR3 spans 12 amino acids. The ends lost 7 bases at V and 7 bases at J; junction bases unmatched: 7. The CDR3 spells CASGRDRNEAFF. CDR3 bases: TGTGCCAGCGGCCGGGACAGAAATGAAGCTTTCTTT.

This chain joins TRBV7-2 and TRBJ2-1, with D maybe TRBD2 (6 bases). Germline V lookup: CDR1 SGHTA, CDR2 FQGNSA. V lost 6 bases and J 5 bases, leaving 14 bases between the germline ends. CDR3 length: 14 residues. The CDR3: CASSGRDFHNEQFF. The CDR3 nucleotides are TGTGCCAGCAGTGGCCGGGACTTCCACAATGAGCAGTTCTTC.

CDR3 DNA: TGCGCCAGCAGCCCTAGGAAAGGGGCTGGAAACACCATATATTTT. The encoded protein is CASSPRKGAGNTIYF. The chain joins TRBV4-1 to TRBJ1-3, with a possible D match to TRBD1 (5 bases). The CDR3 spans 15 residues. Trimming took 4 bases from V and 2 from J, leaving 12 bases between them. Per germline, CDR1 MGHRA and CDR2 YSYEKL.

The rearrangement links TRBV6-4 to TRBJ1-2; D is possibly TRBD1 (6 bases). Trimming pared 6 bases from V and 0 bases from J, leaving 17 bases between. The CDR3 contains 16 residues. CDR1 and CDR2 (germline): MRHNA, SNTAGT. CDR3 bases: TGTGCCAGCAGCCCCTCGGCAGGGGACCCTAACTATGGCTACACCTTC. It translates to CASSPSAGDPNYGYTF.

This chain connects TRBV25-1 to TRBJ2-7, with D perhaps TRBD1 (5 bases). Germline V gene data show CDR1 as MGHDK and CDR2 as SYGVNS. Trimming removed 0 bases from V and 0 bases from J, with 12 bases in between. The CDR3 is made up of 16 amino acids. DNA for the CDR3: TGTGCCAGCAGTGAATATGGGGCAGGGCCCTCCTACGAGCAGTACTTC. The encoded protein is CASSEYGAGPSYEQYF.

This clone showed up just a few times. V usage is TRBV5-4 and J usage is TRBJ1-3; weak D call: TRBD1 (5 bases). V lost 3 bases and J 0 bases, leaving 13 bases between the germline ends. The germline CDR1 and CDR2 sequences are SGHNT and YYREEE (reference sequence). The CDR3 is 16 residues long. The CDR3 reads CASSYTGGFSGNTIYF. The DNA of the CDR3 is TGTGCCAGCAGCTACACGGGGGGGTTCTCTGGAAACACCATATATTTT. The whole variable domain, remainder taken from reference TRBV5-4 and TRBJ1-3, is ETGVTQSPTHLIKTRGQQVTLRCSSQSGHNTVSWYQQALGQGPQFIFQYYREEENGRGNFPPRFSGLQFPNYSSELNVNALELDDSALYLCASSYTGGFSGNTIYFGEGSWLTVV.

V is TRBV7-2 and J is TRBJ2-6; TRBD1 matches at 8 bases. The CDR3 has 16 amino acids. Germline CDR1 and CDR2: SGHTA and FQGNSA. The V and J ends lost 4 bases and 0 bases, in that order; junction bases with no gene match: 2. The DNA of the CDR3 is TGTGCCAGCAGCTCTACAGGGGGCTCTGGGGCCAACGTCCTGACTTTC. Translated: CASSSTGGSGANVLTF.

V usage is TRBV4-3 and J usage is TRBJ2-1, with 9 bases lining up with TRBD2. This CDR3 spans 16 amino acids. The germline V gene encodes CDR1 LGHNA and CDR2 YSLEER. Trimming cost V 0 bases and J 8 bases; bases outside gene matches: 8. In DNA form, the CDR3 reads TGCGCCAGCAGCCAAGATTACCAGCGGGGGGTGGATGAGCAGTTCTTC. Translated: CASSQDYQRGVDEQFF.

V is TRBV10-1 and J is TRBJ1-4; 7 bases are a match to TRBD1. J was trimmed by 7 bases and V by 8 bases; bases with no gene match: 13. CDR3 length equals 15 residues. Germline V lookup: CDR1 WNHNN, CDR2 SYGVQD (reference sequence). In DNA form, the CDR3 reads TGCGCCAGCGGGCTCTATGACAGGGAAAGTGAAAAACTGTTTTTT. Translation: CASGLYDRESEKLFF.

J is TRBJ1-4 and V is TRBV27; possible D gene TRBD1, 5 bases. The CDR3 is 14 amino acids. The V end was cut by 6 bases, the J end by 5 bases, with 13 bases between. The V gene's germline CDR1 is MNHEY and CDR2 SMNVEV (reference sequence). The CDR3 here is CASRSPGLNEKLFF. CDR3 sequence (DNA): TGTGCCAGCAGATCTCCGGGACTGAATGAAAAACTGTTTTTT.

The chain joins TRBV7-9 to TRBJ2-1; 7 bases match TRBD2. CDR3 length: 17 amino acids. After removal of 5 bases from V and 7 bases from J, the junction contained 17 bases not matched to a gene. The germline CDR1 and CDR2 sequences are SEHNR and FQNEAQ (reference sequence). For the CDR3, the DNA is TGTGCCAGCAGCATCGCCTTCGCCCTGCGGGGGTGGAATGAGCAGTTCTTC. Translated, it gives CASSIAFALRGWNEQFF. Complete variable domain (other parts from reference TRBV7-9 and TRBJ2-1): DTGVSQNPRHKITKRGQNVTFRCDPISEHNRLYWYRQTLGQGPEFLTYFQNEAQLEKSRLLSDRFSAERPKGSFSTLEIQRTEQGDSAMYLCASSIAFALRGWNEQFFGPGTRLTVL.

The J gene is TRBJ1-5, the V gene TRBV7-9; D remains unclear. The ends were cut back, 5 bases at V and 9 bases at J, with 11 bases in the middle. CDR1 SEHNR and CDR2 FQNEAQ come from the germline V gene (reference sequence). This CDR3 has 12 amino acids. As DNA, the CDR3 is TGTGCCAGCAGCGCGGTGCCCGGGCCCCAGCATTTT. It translates to CASSAVPGPQHF.

The chain has TRBV28 and TRBJ2-7; perhaps TRBD2 as D (6 bases). Trimming left V 3 bases short and J 6 bases short, with 15 bases between. The germline V gene encodes CDR1 MDHEN and CDR2 SYDVKM. This CDR3 contains 14 residues. CDR3 in amino acids: CASSFAGTAFEQYF. The CDR3 DNA follows: TGTGCCAGCAGTTTTGCGGGGACGGCGTTCGAGCAGTACTTC. Complete variable domain (other parts from reference TRBV28 and TRBJ2-7): DVKVTQSSRYLVKRTGEKVFLECVQDMDHENMFWYRQDPGLGLRLIYFSYDVKMKEKGDIPEGYSVSREKKERFSLILESASTNQTSMYLCASSFAGTAFEQYFGPGTRLTVT.

J is TRBJ1-2 and V is TRBV6-5; D may be TRBD1 (5 bases). Germline CDR1 reads MNHEY; CDR2 reads SVGAGI. The V and J ends lost 8 bases and 8 bases respectively, with 18 bases between them. The CDR3 has 13 residues. CDR3 region: CASVNGGGKGYTF. The CDR3 nucleotides read TGTGCCAGCGTTAATGGGGGAGGGAAGGGCTACACCTTC.